These T cell receptor beta chains were read from a single sample in a study of T cells after yellow fever vaccination. A single record per CDR3 protein comes from TCRdb applying MiXCR to the 5' RACE reads. The top ten hold roughly 18% of the sample, which has fewer than 450,000 distinct CDR3 sequences, around a tenth seen once. The specimen comprised PBMCs, sampled on the day of the first yellow fever vaccination. The source of these receptors is a young man who received the YFV17D yellow fever vaccine. The CDR3 runs from the conserved cysteine through the conserved F or W. D genes are given only for firm matches. Clone size is given for some rows only: seen once, a few or many times, or a class if the clone is expanded.

>TRBJ1-4|TRBV7-2|TRBD1|few
TGTGCCAGCAGCAAGGTGGGGACAGGGAGTGAAAAACTGTTTTTT
CASSKVGTGSEKLFF
>TRBJ2-5|TRBV5-1|-|many
TGCGCCAGCAGCTTGAGGATGAGGGGGGGAGAGACCCAGTACTTC
CASSLRMRGGETQYF
>TRBJ2-3|TRBV4-1|TRBD2|-
TGCGCCAGCAGCCAAGGTCTACTAGCGGGGGGCTATACGCAGTATTTT
CASSQGLLAGGYTQYF
>TRBJ1-5|TRBV4-1|TRBD1|few
TGCGCCAGCAGCCATCACCCTGGGACAGCCCATCAGCCCCAGCATTTT
CASSHHPGTAHQPQHF
>TRBJ1-2|TRBV3-1|TRBD1|few
TGTGCCAGCAGCCCTACAGGGGGTCGGAACTATGTAGGCTACACCTTC
CASSPTGGRNYVGYTF
>TRBJ2-5|TRBV6-2/TRBV6-3|TRBD1|few
TGTGCCAGCACCTTTTGGGACAGAGAGACCCAGTACTTC
CASTFWDRETQYF
>TRBJ1-1|TRBV12-3/TRBV12-4|-|many
TGTGCCAGCAGTTTAACCACTGAAGCTTTCTTT
CASSLTTEAFF
>TRBJ2-3|TRBV10-3|-|few
TGTGCCACCTTGGGACTGGCTAGCACAGATACGCAGTATTTT
CATLGLASTDTQYF
>TRBJ1-2|TRBV10-3|-|many
TGTGCCATCAGTGAAAACCCTAACTATGGCTACACCTTC
CAISENPNYGYTF
>TRBJ1-6|TRBV2|-|-
TGTGCCAGCAGTGAGGGTTTAAGATCACCCCTCCACTTT
CASSEGLRSPLHF
>TRBJ1-4|TRBV7-2|-|-
TGTGCCAGCAGCTACGCCCTGGACCTTCGACGTGAAAAACTGTTTTTT
CASSYALDLRREKLFF
>TRBJ1-1|TRBV5-8|-|many
TGTGCCAGCAGCTCCTTGGGAGGGAACACTGAAGCTTTCTTT
CASSSLGGNTEAFF
>TRBJ1-1|TRBV6-2/TRBV6-3|-|-
TGTGCCAGCAGTTACCCGGGACAAGCTGAAGCTTTCTTT
CASSYPGQAEAFF
>TRBJ2-5|TRBV10-1|-|few
TGCGCCAGCAGTTCGGGGGCACTCGGGGAGACCCAGTACTTC
CASSSGALGETQYF
>TRBJ2-4|TRBV6-2/TRBV6-3|-|-
TGTGCCAGCAGTTACTCGAAAGGATACCGGACATCTAAGGACATTCAGTACTTC
CASSYSKGYRTSKDIQYF
>TRBJ2-3|TRBV10-3|TRBD2|few
TGTGCCATCAGGAGACTAGCGGGGGGGAGCACAGATACGCAGTATTTT
CAIRRLAGGSTDTQYF
>TRBJ2-1|TRBV5-6|-|many
TGTGCCAGCAGCTTGGCGGACTTCTACAATGAGCAGTTCTTC
CASSLADFYNEQFF
>TRBJ2-7|TRBV3-1|-|-
TGTGCCAGCAGCCAGGCTCCGACACCTACGGAGCAGTACTTC
CASSQAPTPTEQYF
>TRBJ1-2|TRBV4-3|TRBD1|few
TGCGCCAGCAGCCGTAGCCCGGGACAGGGGCTGGATGGCTACACCTTC
CASSRSPGQGLDGYTF
>TRBJ2-1|TRBV7-2|-|few
TGTGCCAGCAGCTTAGACTACAGGCCGACCGTTGAGCAGTTCTTC
CASSLDYRPTVEQFF
>TRBJ2-1|TRBV11-2|-|few
TGTGCCAGCAGCTTAGATGCCGGGGATGAGCAGTTCTTC
CASSLDAGDEQFF
>TRBJ2-1|TRBV7-2|TRBD2|many
TGTGCCAGCAGCTTAGGCGGGGGGAAAAATGAGCAGTTCTTC
CASSLGGGKNEQFF
>TRBJ1-5|TRBV12-3/TRBV12-4|-|-
TGTGCCAGCACCCAGGGGTACAATCAGCCCCAGCATTTT
CASTQGYNQPQHF
>TRBJ2-2|TRBV19|TRBD1|few
TGTGCCAGTAGTACTGGGACAGCCGGGGAGCTGTTTTTT
CASSTGTAGELFF
>TRBJ2-5|TRBV5-1|TRBD1|few
TGCGCCAGCAGCGGACAGGGGGCGCGAGAGACCCAGTACTTC
CASSGQGARETQYF
>TRBJ2-7|TRBV12-3/TRBV12-4|-|few
TGTGCCAGCAGGGCTTCCCTCGGACTGGCGGAGCAGTACTTC
CASRASLGLAEQYF
>TRBJ2-3|TRBV29-1|-|-
TGCAGCGCCGTCGGGCTGAGCACAGATACGCAGTATTTT
CSAVGLSTDTQYF
>TRBJ2-1|TRBV4-1|-|few
TGCGCCAGCAGCCAAGATGCGAATTACAATGAGCAGTTCTTC
CASSQDANYNEQFF
>TRBJ2-3|TRBV9|-|few
TGTGCCAGCAGCGTAGAAGGGGGAATAACGCAGTATTTT
CASSVEGGITQYF
>TRBJ2-7|TRBV30|-|-
TGTGCCTGGAGTGAGGGAGGTTCCGAGCAGTACTTC
CAWSEGGSEQYF
>TRBJ2-3|TRBV19|TRBD2|-
TGTGCCAGTACCCCCCGGGAGGGGCGGGGGGGCACAGATACGCAGTATTTT
CASTPREGRGGTDTQYF
>TRBJ2-7|TRBV6-2/TRBV6-3|-|-
TGTGCCAGCAGTTACTCGAGTTGGTCAACCTACGAGCAGTACTTC
CASSYSSWSTYEQYF
>TRBJ2-5|TRBV14|-|-
TGTGCCAGCAGCCAGAAGGGCGGGATTACGGTGACCCAGTACTTC
CASSQKGGITVTQYF
>TRBJ1-2|TRBV5-1|TRBD1|few
TGCGCCAGCAGCGAAGGACAGGGTCATGGCTACACCTTC
CASSEGQGHGYTF
>TRBJ1-1|TRBV10-2|-|-
TGCGCCAGCAGGCCAGGGGTTGGCACTGAAGCTTTCTTT
CASRPGVGTEAFF
>TRBJ1-4|TRBV28|TRBD1|-
TGTGCCAGCAGGGAAGATCCATACAGGGGTGAAAAACTGTTTTTT
CASREDPYRGEKLFF
>TRBJ2-1|TRBV20-1|-|few
TGCAGTGCTAGGGCACTCCAGTTTGAGCAGTTCTTC
CSARALQFEQFF
>TRBJ2-1|TRBV4-2|TRBD1|few
TGTGCCAGCAGCTTAAACTCGGGACAGGGCGACAATGAGCAGTTCTTC
CASSLNSGQGDNEQFF
>TRBJ2-5|TRBV27|-|many
TGTGCCAGCGGGCCTGGGGGTGGGGAGACCCAGTACTTC
CASGPGGGETQYF
>TRBJ2-3|TRBV12-3/TRBV12-4|TRBD1|few
TGTGCCAGCAGTTTGAGTTGGGGAGACAGGGGGCCCACAGATACGCAGTATTTT
CASSLSWGDRGPTDTQYF
>TRBJ2-3|TRBV3-1|-|-
TGTGCCAGCAGCCACAAAGGCCCCTCCCGGGGGAATTGGTATACGCAGTATTTT
CASSHKGPSRGNWYTQYF
>TRBJ1-5|TRBV12-3/TRBV12-4|-|many
TGTGCCAGCAGTTTTAGCAATCAGCCCCAGCATTTT
CASSFSNQPQHF
>TRBJ2-3|TRBV5-1|-|few
TGCGCCAGCAGCCCGAACTCGGCAGATACGCAGTATTTT
CASSPNSADTQYF
>TRBJ1-1|TRBV18|-|-
TGTGCCAGCTCACCGGTGACAGGTCAGAACACTGAAGCTTTCTTT
CASSPVTGQNTEAFF
>TRBJ2-6|TRBV4-3|-|few
TGCGCCAGCAGCCACAGGATCTCTGGGGCCAACGTCCTGACTTTC
CASSHRISGANVLTF
>TRBJ2-4|TRBV28|-|few
TGTGCCAGCAGTTTAGGGGCAGTAGCTGGAAACATTCAGTACTTC
CASSLGAVAGNIQYF
>TRBJ1-5|TRBV20-1|-|few
TGCAGTGCTAGAAGCATGGGGGCAGGTTATCAGCCCCAGCATTTT
CSARSMGAGYQPQHF